The rows below give T cell receptor beta chains drawn from one sample of a study of T cell repertoires in ileal Crohn's disease. The table came from immunoSEQ multiplex PCR; TCRdb's copy has only in-frame clones and leaves some out. This table holds 25,000 to 30,000 clones, around 80% found once. The sample consisted of ileal tissue. The receptors come from an adult with Crohn's disease. The CDR3 runs from the conserved cysteine through the conserved F or W. A D gene is named only where the DNA matches it firmly. For some rows the clone size is stated as once, few or many, or as a class when expanded; others skip it.

>TRBJ1-2|NA|TRBV23-1|NA
CASSQSHRSDYGYTF
TGCGCCAGCAGTCAATCTCACAGGAGCGACTATGGCTACACCTTC
>TRBJ1-2|NA|TRBV7-3|NA
CASSPTGNLDYGYTF
TGTGCCAGCAGCCCAACAGGGAACTTGGACTATGGCTACACCTTC
>TRBJ1-2|TRBD1|TRBV27|NA
CASRKQGVDYGYTF
TGTGCCAGCAGGAAACAGGGGGTCGACTATGGCTACACCTTC
>TRBJ2-7|NA|TRBV6-1|NA
CASEKEGVPGEQYF
TGTGCCAGCGAAAAAGAGGGGGTGCCTGGCGAGCAGTACTTC
>TRBJ2-6|NA|TRBV5-4|NA
CASSLGGAEGANVLTF
TGTGCCAGCAGCTTAGGGGGGGCAGAAGGGGCCAACGTCCTGACTTTC
>TRBJ2-7|NA|TRBV27|NA
CASSSLAAGLDEQYF
TGTGCCAGCAGTTCCCTTGCGGCAGGGTTGGACGAGCAGTACTTC
>TRBJ1-4|TRBD1|TRBV6-5|NA
CASSYLTGSEKLFF
TGTGCCAGCAGTTACTTGACAGGGTCTGAAAAACTGTTTTTT
>TRBJ2-1|TRBD1|TRBV25-1|NA
CASSPAGGEQFF
TGTGCCAGCAGTCCTGCAGGGGGAGAGCAGTTCTTC
>TRBJ2-6|NA|TRBV19|NA
CASSAQGHSGANVLTF
TGTGCCAGTAGTGCCCAGGGCCACTCTGGGGCCAACGTCCTGACTTTC
>TRBJ1-1|NA|TRBV19|NA
CASRVAGQIMNTEAFF
TGTGCCAGTAGGGTCGCAGGGCAGATTATGAACACTGAAGCTTTCTTT
>TRBJ2-6|TRBD2|TRBV19|once
CASSSKGLAGPRGGANVLTF
TGTGCCAGTAGTTCAAAGGGACTAGCGGGGCCCAGGGGCGGGGCCAACGTCCTGACTTTC
>TRBJ1-1|TRBD1|TRBV4-1|NA
CASSRSPGQGIEAFF
TGCGCCAGCAGCCGGTCTCCGGGACAGGGTATTGAAGCTTTCTTT
>TRBJ2-3|NA|TRBV5-1|NA
CASSFLPGTDTQYF
TGCGCCAGCAGCTTTCTCCCAGGCACAGATACGCAGTATTTT
>TRBJ2-7|TRBD1|TRBV6-5|NA
CASRGGQGVSEQYF
TGTGCCAGCAGGGGGGGACAGGGGGTCTCCGAGCAGTACTTC
>TRBJ2-7|TRBD2|TRBV11-2|NA
CASSLSSGGTYEQYF
TGTGCCAGCAGCTTATCTAGCGGGGGGACCTACGAGCAGTACTTC
>TRBJ2-2|NA|TRBV4-1|NA
CASSPTRQVDTGELFF
TGCGCCAGCAGCCCTACCCGACAGGTGGACACCGGGGAGCTGTTTTTT
>TRBJ1-2|TRBD1|TRBV9|NA
CASSVAGTVNYGYTF
TGTGCCAGCAGCGTAGCCGGGACAGTTAACTATGGCTACACCTTC
>TRBJ1-4|NA|TRBV25-1|NA
CASSLGWGATNEKLFF
TGTGCCAGCAGTTTGGGCTGGGGAGCAACTAATGAAAAACTGTTTTTT
>TRBJ1-6|TRBD1|TRBV27|NA
CASSTTGGGSPLHF
TGTGCCAGCAGTACAACAGGGGGCGGTTCACCCCTCCACTTT
>TRBJ2-7|TRBD1|TRBV7-2|NA
CASSLMGQGPYEQYF
TGTGCCAGCAGCTTAATGGGACAGGGCCCCTACGAGCAGTACTTC
>TRBJ1-5|NA|TRBV5-4|NA
CASSLDGRRSNQPQHF
TGTGCCAGCAGCTTGGACGGGCGGAGGAGCAATCAGCCCCAGCATTTT
>TRBJ2-5|NA|TRBV5-1|NA
CASSLAVRGLAETQYF
TGCGCCAGCAGCTTGGCCGTTAGGGGGTTAGCAGAGACCCAGTACTTC
>TRBJ1-6|NA|TRBV27|NA
CATKLDKRNNSPLHF
TGTGCCACCAAACTCGACAAACGAAATAATTCACCCCTCCACTTT
>TRBJ2-7|TRBD2|TRBV5-1|NA
CASTLVVGGEGEQYF
TGCGCCAGCACCCTGGTCGTTGGAGGGGAGGGCGAGCAGTACTTC
>TRBJ2-2|NA|TRBV9|NA
CASSVEYGTGELFF
TGTGCCAGCAGCGTAGAGTACGGGACAGGGGAGCTGTTTTTT
>TRBJ2-5|TRBD1|TRBV4-3|NA
CASSLGTARAETQYF
TGCGCCAGCAGCCTTGGGACAGCTCGGGCTGAGACCCAGTACTTC
>TRBJ2-1|TRBD2|TRBV10-1|NA
CASSDGGGSDNEQFF
TGCGCCAGCAGTGACGGGGGGGGGTCCGACAATGAGCAGTTCTTC
>TRBJ2-7|TRBD1|TRBV19|NA
CASSSGQGTGEQYF
TGTGCCAGTAGCTCCGGACAGGGAACGGGAGAGCAGTACTTC
>TRBJ2-3|NA|TRBV4-3|NA
CASSHLNGVSTDTQYF
TGCGCCAGCAGCCACCTGAACGGGGTTAGCACAGATACGCAGTATTTT
>TRBJ1-6|NA|TRBV19|once
CASSIRSTWSYNSPLHF
TGTGCCAGTAGTATAAGGTCGACTTGGTCCTATAATTCACCCCTCCACTTT
>TRBJ1-4|NA|TRBV6-1|NA
CASSEAGGYGEKLFF
TGTGCCAGCAGTGAAGCGGGGGGGTACGGTGAAAAACTGTTTTTT
>TRBJ2-3|NA|TRBV7-3|NA
CASSRAGRADTQYF
TGTGCCAGCAGCCGCGCGGGGCGGGCAGATACGCAGTATTTT
>TRBJ1-4|TRBD1|TRBV9|NA
CASSAVTGANEKLFF
TGTGCCAGCAGCGCTGTGACAGGGGCAAATGAAAAACTGTTTTTT
>TRBJ2-7|NA|TRBV9|once
CASSAGSGQNSDEQYF
TGTGCCAGCAGCGCGGGCAGCGGACAGAATTCGGACGAGCAGTACTTC
>TRBJ1-5|TRBD1|TRBV4-3|NA
CASSQAAGGEQPQHF
TGCGCCAGCAGCCAAGCAGCAGGGGGTGAGCAGCCCCAGCATTTT
>TRBJ2-3|NA|TRBV5-8|once
CASSLVRSGRFSEYF
TGTGCCAGCAGCTTGGTCCGAAGCGGGCGTTTCTCGGAGTATTTT
>TRBJ2-5|NA|TRBV7-9|few
CASSLVFETQYF
TGTGCCAGCAGCTTAGTATTTGAGACCCAGTACTTC
>TRBJ1-2|TRBD1|TRBV6-5|NA
CASCPGGRYYGYTF
TGTGCCAGCTGCCCAGGGGGCAGGTACTATGGCTACACCTTC
>TRBJ1-1|NA|TRBV6-4|NA
CASSDQVFGLNTEAFF
TGTGCCAGCAGTGACCAGGTCTTTGGGTTGAACACTGAAGCTTTCTTT
>TRBJ2-5|NA|TRBV6-6|NA
CASSHRTALQETQYF
TGTGCCAGCAGTCATAGGACAGCACTCCAAGAGACCCAGTACTTC
>TRBJ1-1|NA|TRBV4-1|NA
CASSPLPGVGTEAFF
TGCGCCAGCAGCCCTCTTCCAGGGGTTGGCACTGAAGCTTTCTTT
>TRBJ2-5|NA|TRBV9|NA
CASSVGASQETQYF
TGTGCCAGCAGCGTAGGGGCTTCCCAAGAGACCCAGTACTTC
>TRBJ1-1|NA|TRBV25-1|NA
CASSESGDDTEAFF
TGTGCCAGCAGTGAATCGGGGGATGACACTGAAGCTTTCTTT
>TRBJ1-5|NA|TRBV29-1|NA
CSVGALEGQPQHF
TGCAGCGTTGGGGCGTTGGAAGGTCAGCCCCAGCATTTT
>TRBJ2-1|NA|TRBV7-2|few
CASSLEGLPIYEQFF
TGTGCCAGCAGCTTAGAGGGGCTCCCTATTTATGAGCAGTTCTTC